This T cell receptor beta chain originates from a study of blood T cells in healthy people across ages. Primed by a sample-barcoded 5' primer and a J-beta primer mix, a second PCR proceeded for 7 to 11 cycles. MiXCR was run by TCRdb on the 5' RACE reads, yielding one entry per CDR3 protein. The sample lists hundreds of thousands of distinct CDR3 sequences, 20% to 30% seen once, with under 10% in the top ten. This clonotype was counted between two and nine times. The CDR3 totals 15 residues. CDR1 is MGHRA, CDR2 YSYEKL, per germline. This same sample was also part of a study on T cells of mothers and their children.

The source material was blood. The genes are TRBV4-1 and TRBJ2-5, with D possibly matching TRBD1 (6 bases). With the DNA end fitting TRBJ2-1 better, the J assignment may be wrong. This receptor was taken from a boy younger than 18 in good health. In DNA form, the CDR3 reads TGCGCCAGCAGCCAAGAGGAACAGGGCCCCAATGAGCAGTTCTTC. Protein product: CASSQEEQGPNEQFF.